Many counts were recorded for the clone carrying this T cell receptor beta chain. Its matching antigen is unknown. This entry comes from a study of spatial heterogeneity in lung cancer. Time point defined: sample taken at primary tumor resection. Germline V gene sequence: CDR1 SGDLS, CDR2 YYNGEE. The CDR3 runs 14 residues. V shed 5 bases and J shed 6 bases, with 15 bases lying between them. Findings of the study overall: How many expanded intratumoral alpha and beta TCRs were present tracked the tumor mutation count, which was a count of nonsynonymous mutations.

TCRdb independently ran MiXCR on the 5' RACE reads; one entry per CDR3 protein. The repertoire has 10,000 to 15,000 distinct CDR3 sequences, roughly 7% of them found once; the top ten carry about 3.3%. The chain combines TRBV9 with TRBJ1-5; D unresolved. This TCR was sampled from a female donor with early-stage non-small cell lung cancer. Specimen: lung tumor tissue, collected at surgery. For the CDR3, the DNA is TGTGCCAGCAGTCTCTCAGCCACTCGTCAGCCCCAGCATTTT. Amino acid sequence: CASSLSATRQPQHF.